This TCR beta chain appears in the sequencing data of a study of human thymus T cells. Points from the study as a whole: There were highly overlapping thymic repertoires among unrelated individuals, as related research reported. Thymic as well as blood repertoires seemed to favor certain V and J genes unevenly.

Profiled with immunoSEQ multiplex PCR; TCRdb holds only in-frame clones, not every one. The table lists some 120,000 clones, about 93% of them singletons. Comments on this clone: The target antigen is unknown.

Between the trimmed V and J ends, which lost 1 base and 7 bases, there was a span of 7 bases. This CDR3 contains 12 residues. Germline V lookup: CDR1 SEHNR, CDR2 FQNEAQ (reference sequence). Resections from corrective heart surgery supplied the thymus tissue. Healthy Finnish infants undergoing corrective surgery for congenital heart defects were the donors. The sequenced sample was thymus tissue. The gene calls are TRBV7-9 and TRBJ1-1, with D maybe TRBD1 (6 bases). The sequence was obtained from a boy younger than two with a congenital heart defect but otherwise immunologically healthy. The CDR3 nucleotides read TGTGCCAGCAGCTTAGGAGGGGGTGAAGCTTTCTTT. This gives the protein CASSLGGGEAFF.